Described below is a single TCR beta chain sequence and its context. This record belongs to a study of T cell responses to AZD1222 COVID-19 vaccine. Here immunoSEQ multiplex PCR was the method, and the copy in TCRdb shows in-frame clones only, minus some. The sample shows about 150,000 clones, around 89% of them seen only once. V was clipped by 4 bases and J by 2 bases; unmatched bases: 4. This CDR3 comprises 15 residues. The germline V gene has CDR1 LNHDA and CDR2 SQIVND (reference sequence). Specimen: peripheral blood, collected on day 0 of AZD1222 vaccination. The clonotype comes from an adult in good health. V gene TRBV19 combines with J gene TRBJ2-7; 11 nucleotides agree with TRBD2. DNA of the CDR3: TGTGCCAGTAGTAATAGCGGGGGGGCCCCCTACGAGCAGTACTTC. Its translation is CASSNSGGAPYEQYF. The whole variable domain, remainder taken from reference TRBV19 and TRBJ2-7, is DGGITQSPKYLFRKEGQNVTLSCEQNLNHDAMYWYRQDPGQGLRLIYYSQIVNDFQKGDIAEGYSVSREKKESFPLTVTSAQKNPTAFYLCASSNSGGAPYEQYFGPGTRLTVT.